These T cell receptor beta chains were read from a single sample in a study of shared clonotypes between healthy human individuals. Assay used: immunoSEQ multiplex PCR; TCRdb lists only in-frame clones, some missing. The sample has about 1.1 million clones; 70% to 85% are singletons. Specimen: memory CD4+ T cells from PBMCs. The receptors derive from a man between 18 and 29 years old in good health. Some clones in this sample may be carry-over from other donors' samples. Both conserved end residues are part of each CDR3. The D gene is left open where the match is weak. The listing skips clone size in some rows; elsewhere it reads once, few, many or a size class.

V: TRBV7-6; D: NA; size: NA; J: TRBJ1-3; DNA: TGTGCCAGCAGCATCAGCCAGGGTGGAAACACCATATATTTT; CDR3: CASSISQGGNTIYF
V: TRBV2; D: NA; size: NA; J: TRBJ2-7; DNA: TGTGCCAGCATAATTCAGGGTTTCTACGAGCAGTACTTC; CDR3: CASIIQGFYEQYF
V: TRBV27; D: NA; size: NA; J: TRBJ2-1; DNA: TGTGCCAGCAGTCGCAGGCCCCATGAGCAGTTCTTC; CDR3: CASSRRPHEQFF
V: TRBV12-5; D: NA; size: NA; J: TRBJ2-3; DNA: TGTGCTAGTGGAGAAACAGATACGCAGTATTTT; CDR3: CASGETDTQYF
V: TRBV5-1; D: TRBD1; size: few; J: TRBJ2-6; DNA: TGCGCCAGCAGCACTACAGGGGACTCTGGGGCCAACGTCCTGACTTTC; CDR3: CASSTTGDSGANVLTF
V: TRBV5-1; D: TRBD2; size: NA; J: TRBJ2-7; DNA: TGCGCCAGCAGCCCGGGAGGGAGTCGCTCCTACGAGCAGTACTTC; CDR3: CASSPGGSRSYEQYF
V: TRBV6-6; D: NA; size: NA; J: TRBJ2-7; DNA: TGTGCCAGCAGTTACTCGTTCGCAAATTCCTACGAGCAGTACTTC; CDR3: CASSYSFANSYEQYF
V: TRBV9; D: NA; size: NA; J: TRBJ2-7; DNA: TGTGCCAGCAGCGTAGGGGACGAAAGCTCCTACGAGCAGTACTTC; CDR3: CASSVGDESSYEQYF
V: TRBV10-1; D: NA; size: NA; J: TRBJ2-1; DNA: TGCGCCAGCAGTGATAGGGCTAGCCCCGGGGACAATGAGCAGTTCTTC; CDR3: CASSDRASPGDNEQFF
V: TRBV14; D: TRBD1; size: NA; J: TRBJ2-7; DNA: TGTGCCAGCAGCCGGACGCGGACCCCGGGACAGGGTAACGAGCAGTACTTC; CDR3: CASSRTRTPGQGNEQYF
V: TRBV30; D: NA; size: NA; J: TRBJ1-2; DNA: TGTGCCTGGACCGGGGCCGCAGGGAACTATGGCTACACCTTC; CDR3: CAWTGAAGNYGYTF
V: TRBV5-1; D: TRBD2; size: NA; J: TRBJ2-1; DNA: TGCGCCAGCAGCTTGGTTGGCGGGAGCTCCTACAATGAGCAGTTCTTC; CDR3: CASSLVGGSSYNEQFF
V: TRBV13; D: TRBD2; size: NA; J: TRBJ2-7; DNA: TGTGCCAGCAGCTTTAGACTAGCGGGAGAGCAGTACTTC; CDR3: CASSFRLAGEQYF
V: TRBV28; D: NA; size: NA; J: TRBJ2-1; DNA: TGTGCCAGCCACACGGGCGGGAGAAGTAGCAGGGGCAATGAGCAGTTCTTC; CDR3: CASHTGGRSSRGNEQFF
V: TRBV28; D: NA; size: NA; J: TRBJ2-6; DNA: TGTGCCAGCAGTTCCCCGCAAACTGGGGCCAACGTCCTGACTTTC; CDR3: CASSSPQTGANVLTF
V: TRBV4-1; D: TRBD2; size: NA; J: TRBJ2-1; DNA: TGCGCCAGCAGCCAAGGGCTAGCGGGAGAGGGGGATGAGCAGTTCTTC; CDR3: CASSQGLAGEGDEQFF
V: TRBV27; D: NA; size: once; J: TRBJ2-7; DNA: TGTGCCAGCACCCCTCGCGACAGGCACACCTACGAGCAGTACTTC; CDR3: CASTPRDRHTYEQYF
V: TRBV18; D: NA; size: few; J: TRBJ2-5; DNA: TGTGCCAGCTCACTAGGCCAGGGTGTGATCGAGACCCAGTACTTC; CDR3: CASSLGQGVIETQYF
V: TRBV2; D: TRBD2; size: NA; J: TRBJ2-5; DNA: TGTGCCAGCAGTGAAGAGAGACTAGCGGGCGGGCGGGGGACCCAGTACTTC; CDR3: CASSEERLAGGRGTQYF
V: TRBV28; D: TRBD1; size: NA; J: TRBJ1-2; DNA: TGTGCCAGCAGCCTTGTCGGACAGGGGACGCTCGGCTACACCTTC; CDR3: CASSLVGQGTLGYTF
V: TRBV6-5; D: TRBD1; size: NA; J: TRBJ1-2; DNA: TGTGCCGGCTCCTCTAGCAGGGGGTGGAATGGCTACACCTTC; CDR3: CAGSSSRGWNGYTF
V: TRBV20-1; D: NA; size: few; J: TRBJ1-1; DNA: TGCAGTGCTAGAGTAAGGGTCGCAACTTTCTTT; CDR3: CSARVRVATFF
V: TRBV30; D: TRBD1; size: many; J: TRBJ1-4; DNA: TGTGCCGGGTACAGGGGGAGCGATGAAAAACTGTTTTTT; CDR3: CAGYRGSDEKLFF
V: TRBV6-5; D: NA; size: NA; J: TRBJ2-7; DNA: TGTGCCAGCACCCCGCAGGGGCAGATCGACTACGAGCAGTACTTC; CDR3: CASTPQGQIDYEQYF
V: TRBV7-8; D: NA; size: once; J: TRBJ1-3; DNA: TGTGCCAGCAGCTTAGTAGGAGATTGGGATGGAAACACCATATATTTT; CDR3: CASSLVGDWDGNTIYF
V: TRBV4-2; D: TRBD2; size: NA; J: TRBJ2-3; DNA: TGTGCCAGCAGCCAAGAGTTTACTAGCGGGAGTCTAAGCACAGATACGCAGTATTTT; CDR3: CASSQEFTSGSLSTDTQYF
V: TRBV19; D: NA; size: NA; J: TRBJ1-5; DNA: TGTGCCAGTAGTATCGAGGCCACTTCTCAGCCCCAGCATTTT; CDR3: CASSIEATSQPQHF
V: TRBV7-9; D: TRBD2; size: NA; J: TRBJ2-1; DNA: TGTGCCAGCAGTACGACTAGCGGAAACTCCTACAATGAGCAGTTCTTC; CDR3: CASSTTSGNSYNEQFF
V: TRBV30; D: TRBD1; size: NA; J: TRBJ1-6; DNA: TGTGCCTGGAGTATACAGGGGCGTTCACCCCTCCACTTT; CDR3: CAWSIQGRSPLHF
V: TRBV7-9; D: NA; size: NA; J: TRBJ2-7; DNA: TGTGCCAGCAGCTTCGGAGTAGGGTACGAGCAGTACTTC; CDR3: CASSFGVGYEQYF
V: TRBV5-6; D: NA; size: NA; J: TRBJ2-6; DNA: TGTGCCAGCAGCTTGGCTCGGCGGAACTCTGGGGCCAACGTCCTGACTTTC; CDR3: CASSLARRNSGANVLTF
V: TRBV5-1; D: NA; size: NA; J: TRBJ2-7; DNA: TGCGCCAGCAGCTTGGAGGGGTTCGAGCAGTACTTC; CDR3: CASSLEGFEQYF
V: TRBV5-1; D: TRBD2; size: NA; J: TRBJ2-7; DNA: TGCGCCAGCAGCCTTCTGATCTCAGGGACTAGGTACGAGCAGTACTTC; CDR3: CASSLLISGTRYEQYF
V: TRBV5-1; D: TRBD2; size: NA; J: TRBJ2-1; DNA: TGCGCCAGCAGCGCCGGGACTAACAATGAGCAGTTCTTC; CDR3: CASSAGTNNEQFF
V: TRBV7-2; D: NA; size: NA; J: TRBJ2-6; DNA: TGTGCCAGCAGGGATTCTGGGGCCAACGTCCTGACTTTC; CDR3: CASRDSGANVLTF
V: TRBV11-3; D: NA; size: NA; J: TRBJ1-1; DNA: TGTGCCAGCAGCTTAGATCATCCAGGGGAAGCTTTCTTT; CDR3: CASSLDHPGEAFF
V: TRBV7-6; D: NA; size: NA; J: TRBJ2-5; DNA: TGTGCCAGCAGCCGAGCTCTGGAGACCCAGTACTTC; CDR3: CASSRALETQYF
V: TRBV6-6; D: NA; size: NA; J: TRBJ2-1; DNA: TGTGCCAGCAGTTATCCCCGGGACGGTGAGCAGTTCTTC; CDR3: CASSYPRDGEQFF
V: TRBV11-2; D: TRBD2; size: NA; J: TRBJ2-7; DNA: TGTGCCAGCAGCTTATCGCCTAGCGGGTACAACGAGCAGTACTTC; CDR3: CASSLSPSGYNEQYF
V: TRBV21-1; D: NA; size: NA; J: TRBJ2-3; DNA: TGTGCCAGCAGCAAAGGTTCAGCTCCCCCAATCACAGATACGCAGTATTTT; CDR3: CASSKGSAPPITDTQYF
V: TRBV2; D: TRBD1; size: NA; J: TRBJ1-2; DNA: TGTGCCAGCAGGACAGGGGGCGTTAACTATGGCTACACCTTC; CDR3: CASRTGGVNYGYTF
V: TRBV30; D: NA; size: NA; J: TRBJ1-5; DNA: TGTGCCTGGGGAAGGGGCAATCAGCCCCAGCATTTT; CDR3: CAWGRGNQPQHF
V: TRBV7-9; D: TRBD2; size: NA; J: TRBJ2-5; DNA: TGTGCCAGCAGGCCGGGACTAGCGGGAGTTGCAGAGACCCAGTACTTC; CDR3: CASRPGLAGVAETQYF
V: TRBV19; D: NA; size: NA; J: TRBJ2-7; DNA: TGTGCCAGTAGTATAGCGCACCTCTCCTACGAGCAGTACTTC; CDR3: CASSIAHLSYEQYF
V: TRBV2; D: NA; size: NA; J: TRBJ1-2; DNA: TGTGCCAGTGCCCCCGGCAGGATTAACTATGGCTACACCTTC; CDR3: CASAPGRINYGYTF
V: TRBV7-1; D: TRBD1; size: NA; J: TRBJ2-5; DNA: TGTGCCAGCAGCTTAGGACGGACAGGGGGGCAAGAGACCCAGTACTTC; CDR3: CASSLGRTGGQETQYF
V: TRBV19; D: NA; size: NA; J: TRBJ2-7; DNA: TGTGCCAGTTTAAGCTCTGGGGTAGGCCCAATCTACGAGCAGTACTTC; CDR3: CASLSSGVGPIYEQYF
V: TRBV12-2; D: NA; size: NA; J: TRBJ1-3; DNA: TGTGCAAGTCGCTCTCAGGGATCCGGAAACACCATATATTTT; CDR3: CASRSQGSGNTIYF
V: TRBV2; D: NA; size: NA; J: TRBJ1-5; DNA: TGTGCCAGCAGTGGGACAGAGAATCAGCCCCAGCATTTT; CDR3: CASSGTENQPQHF
V: TRBV5-4; D: NA; size: NA; J: TRBJ2-5; DNA: TGTGCCAGCAGCTTGTTCCCCCAAATGACGGTCCAAGAGACCCAGTACTTC; CDR3: CASSLFPQMTVQETQYF
V: TRBV4-1; D: TRBD1; size: NA; J: TRBJ1-1; DNA: TGCGCCAGCAGCCAACTACAGGGGGCAGGTGAAGCTTTCTTT; CDR3: CASSQLQGAGEAFF
V: TRBV4-2; D: NA; size: once; J: TRBJ1-4; DNA: TGTGCCAGCAGCCAAGGCAGCGGGACATGGGGGGAAAAACTGTTTTTT; CDR3: CASSQGSGTWGEKLFF
V: TRBV7-3; D: TRBD2; size: NA; J: TRBJ2-1; DNA: TGTGCCAGCCGGCCTAGCGGGGCAAATGAGCAGTTCTTC; CDR3: CASRPSGANEQFF
V: TRBV7-3; D: NA; size: NA; J: TRBJ2-7; DNA: TGTGCCAGCAGCTTAAGGAGGGGCGGCGAGCAGTACTTC; CDR3: CASSLRRGGEQYF
V: TRBV18; D: NA; size: NA; J: TRBJ1-1; DNA: TGTGCCAGCTCACCACTTGACCCTGGGGGGGTCGGTTTCTTT; CDR3: CASSPLDPGGVGFF
V: TRBV7-8; D: NA; size: NA; J: TRBJ2-7; DNA: TGTGCCAGCAGCTTTGACCGCGTCTACGAGCAGTACTTC; CDR3: CASSFDRVYEQYF
V: TRBV11-3; D: NA; size: NA; J: TRBJ2-3; DNA: TGTGCCAGCAGCTTAGGATTATCCACAGATACACAGTATTTT; CDR3: CASSLGLSTDTQYF
V: TRBV28; D: NA; size: NA; J: TRBJ1-4; DNA: TGTGCCACCGGCACAACTAATGAAAAACTGTTTTTT; CDR3: CATGTTNEKLFF
V: TRBV7-3; D: TRBD1; size: NA; J: TRBJ2-3; DNA: TGTGCCAGCAGTAGGACAGGGACCACAGATACGCAGTATTTT; CDR3: CASSRTGTTDTQYF
V: TRBV6-4; D: TRBD2; size: NA; J: TRBJ2-7; DNA: TGTGCCAGCAGTGACTCGAGGGGCGGAAATGTCTCCCTTATCGGACTAGCCATTGACGAGCAGTACTTC; CDR3: CASSDSRGGNVSLIGLAIDEQYF